The 32 T cell receptor beta chains given below trace back to one sample, sequenced in a study of blood T cell repertoires in COVID-19. Some clones are missing from TCRdb's copy, which holds only in-frame ones; the method was immunoSEQ multiplex PCR. The profile shows 300,000 to 400,000 clones, roughly 89% of them singletons. Sequences were obtained from peripheral blood. These receptors were obtained from a woman younger than 35 who had recovered from COVID-19.

The chain joins TRBV6-4 to TRBJ2-7; 10 nucleotides line up with TRBD2. The length of the CDR3 is 18 residues. Germline V gene data show CDR1 as MRHNA and CDR2 as SNTAGT. V dropped 0 bases and J dropped 6; count of bases not matched to a gene: 14. CDR3 protein: CASSDSSLLAGVSGEQYV. The DNA of the CDR3 is TGTGCCAGCAGTGACTCAAGTTTGCTAGCGGGAGTCTCGGGCGAGCAGTACGTC.

This clone has just one count. The V and J genes are TRBV4-3 and TRBJ1-1, with TRBD1 matching over 8 bases. CDR1 and CDR2 from the germline V gene are LGHNA and YSLEER. This CDR3 is built from 13 residues. V shed 2 bases, J shed 6 bases, and the junction held 2 bases outside the gene matches. Written as DNA, the CDR3 is TGCGCCAGCAGCCAATACAGGGGGGCTGAAGCTTTCTTT. Translating it yields CASSQYRGAEAFF.

The CDR3 DNA is TGTGCCAGCTCACCGTCCGGGGCGGAGGGCCCGTGGTACACCTTC. Translation gives CASSPSGAEGPWYTF. The V call is TRBV18, the J call TRBJ1-2; possible D gene TRBD1, 5 bases. CDR3 length: 15 residues. Trimming pared 3 bases from V and 11 bases from J, leaving 22 bases between. Germline-derived CDR1 and CDR2 are KGHSH and LQKENI.

This clone has only a few counts. The rearrangement joins TRBV7-2 to TRBJ2-1; 13 nucleotides agree with TRBD2. V was clipped by 4 bases and J by 3 bases; unmatched bases: 9. Per the germline V gene, CDR1 is SGHTA and CDR2 is FQGNSA. The CDR3 loop spans 18 amino acids. The CDR3 loop is CASSSLTGTSGNYNEQFF. The CDR3 bases are TGTGCCAGCAGCTCACTGACCGGGACTAGCGGGAACTACAATGAGCAGTTCTTC.

This clone appeared once. This chain uses TRBV7-2 with TRBJ2-2, with 9 nucleotides matching TRBD1. CDR1 is SGHTA, CDR2 FQGNSA, per germline. The trim removed 5 bases at V and 1 base at J, leaving 8 bases unmatched. The length of the CDR3 is 17 residues. The CDR3 sequence: CASSPPGQGWNTGELFF. CDR3 DNA: TGTGCCAGCAGCCCCCCCGGACAGGGGTGGAACACCGGGGAGCTGTTTTTT.

J is TRBJ2-5 and V is TRBV3-1 (or the pseudogene TRBV3-2); maybe TRBD1 (7 bases). Germline assignment: CDR1 LGHDT and CDR2 YNNKEL (reference sequence). There are 18 residues in the CDR3. The V end was cut by 3 bases, the J end by 1 base, with 21 bases between. The DNA of the CDR3 is TGTGCCAGCAGCCAGGGGGCAGGGGGGCCCACGGCCCAAGAGACCCAGTACTTC. Protein sequence: CASSQGAGGPTAQETQYF.

The J gene is TRBJ2-3, the V gene TRBV7-2; the match to TRBD2 covers 10 bases. The CDR3 is 14 amino acids. Germline V gene data show CDR1 as SGHTA and CDR2 as FQGNSA. The trim removed 5 bases at V and 6 bases at J, leaving 5 bases unmatched. CDR3 nucleotide sequence: TGTGCCAGCAGCCCAGCGGGGGGGAGGGATACGCAGTATTTT. Translation gives CASSPAGGRDTQYF.

The table lists this clone with a count of one. CDR3 coding DNA: TGTGCCAGCAGCATAAGACTAGCGGGAGGACTGAGCTCCTACAATGAGCAGTTCTTC. Translated: CASSIRLAGGLSSYNEQFF. This chain uses TRBV7-2 with TRBJ2-1; 13 nucleotides align to TRBD2. Losses at the gene ends were 5 bases for V and 0 bases for J; bases not matched to a gene: 10. CDR3 length equals 19 residues. Germline CDR1 SGHTA, CDR2 FQGNSA.

The V gene is TRBV7-9, the J gene TRBJ2-5; D not resolved. This CDR3 has 12 amino acids. Germline values: CDR1 SEHNR, CDR2 FQNEAQ (reference sequence). Trimming took 3 bases from V and 5 from J, leaving 7 bases between them. CDR3 sequence (DNA): TGTGCCAGCAGCTTGAGGCGGGAGACCCAGTACTTC. Translation: CASSLRRETQYF.

The chain has TRBV3-1 (or the pseudogene TRBV3-2) and TRBJ2-5, with 12 nucleotides matching TRBD2. V lost 4 bases to trimming and J lost 5 bases; unmatched junction nucleotides: 8. CDR1 LGHDT and CDR2 YNNKEL come from the germline V gene (reference sequence). The CDR3 loop spans 16 amino acids. This CDR3 reads CASSLPTSGSRETQYF. The CDR3 DNA sequence: TGTGCCAGCAGCCTGCCGACTAGCGGGAGCCGGGAGACCCAGTACTTC.

The chain carries TRBV6-2 or TRBV6-3 and TRBJ2-1; 7 nucleotides align to TRBD1. Germline V gene lookup returns CDR1 MNHEY and CDR2 SVGEGT. V trimming: 2 bases; J trimming: 8 bases; junction bases outside the gene matches: 12. CDR3 length: 16 amino acids. The CDR3 sequence is CASSYLDRAYMDEQFF. The CDR3 DNA is TGTGCCAGCAGTTACCTCGACAGGGCCTACATGGATGAGCAGTTCTTC.

The V call is TRBV30, the J call TRBJ2-1; tentatively, D is TRBD1 (5 bases). The CDR3 is 14 amino acids. Germline V lookup: CDR1 GTSNPN, CDR2 SVGIG (reference sequence). The germline V and J ends were trimmed by 2 bases and 8 bases, with 16 bases remaining between them. CDR3 nucleotide sequence: TGTGCCTGGAGTCTAATGTCAGGGCGGTATGAGCAGTTCTTC. Protein product: CAWSLMSGRYEQFF.

The rearrangement uses TRBV3-1 (or the pseudogene TRBV3-2) and TRBJ1-2; D ambiguous. Germline CDR1 LGHDT, CDR2 YNNKEL (reference sequence). V shed 4 bases and J shed 4 bases, with 10 bases lying between them. The CDR3 runs to 13 residues. CDR3 coding DNA: TGTGCCAGCAGCCCCACCCAGTCCTATGGCTACACCTTC. Protein: CASSPTQSYGYTF.

V is TRBV7-2 and J is TRBJ2-1, with D hard to call. The CDR3 runs to 16 residues. V was cut by 0 bases and J by 2 bases, with 11 bases left in between. CDR1 is SGHTA, CDR2 FQGNSA, per germline. CDR3 loop: CASSLAAAAAYNEQFF. DNA for the CDR3: TGTGCCAGCAGCTTAGCGGCGGCCGCGGCCTACAATGAGCAGTTCTTC.

The rearrangement links TRBV7-2 to TRBJ1-5, with 8 bases aligning to TRBD1. V trimming: 5 bases; J trimming: 5 bases; junction bases outside the gene matches: 5. The CDR3 length is 14 residues. CDR1 is SGHTA, CDR2 FQGNSA, per germline. As DNA, the CDR3 is TGTGCCAGCAGCCCCGGACAGGGTTATCAGCCCCAGCATTTT. It encodes CASSPGQGYQPQHF.

The chain combines TRBV21-1 with TRBJ1-4; the D call of TRBD1 is as the table states it, not checked on the DNA. TRBV21-1 is a listed pseudogene. CDR3 length: 15 residues. The CDR3 spells CASSAPGHREEKLFF. Here the CDR3 DNA reads TGTGCCAGCAGCGCACCGGGACACCGGGAAGAAAAACTGTTTTTT.

This rearrangement joins TRBV12-5 to TRBJ2-1; the D is unclear. Germline values: CDR1 LGHNT, CDR2 FRNRAP. Trimming left V 1 base short and J 5 bases short, with 9 bases between. This CDR3 has 14 residues. The CDR3 is CASGLGATHNEQFF. DNA of the CDR3: TGTGCTAGTGGTTTGGGGGCAACGCACAATGAGCAGTTCTTC. The full variable domain, rest sourced from reference TRBV12-5 and TRBJ2-1, is DARVTQTPRHKVTEMGQEVTMRCQPILGHNTVFWYRQTMMQGLELLAYFRNRAPLDDSGMPKDRFSAEMPDATLATLKIQPSEPRDSAVYFCASGLGATHNEQFFGPGTRLTVL.

The chain couples TRBV19 to TRBJ2-3; 8 nucleotides agree with TRBD2. Germline values: CDR1 LNHDA, CDR2 SQIVND (reference sequence). The trim removed 1 base at V and 0 bases at J, leaving 9 bases unmatched. The CDR3 has 18 residues. CDR3 amino acids: CASSIGGSSGFSTDTQYF. CDR3 sequence (DNA): TGTGCCAGTAGTATAGGAGGGTCTAGCGGGTTTAGCACAGATACGCAGTATTTT. Filled out from reference TRBV19 and TRBJ2-3, the complete variable domain reads DGGITQSPKYLFRKEGQNVTLSCEQNLNHDAMYWYRQDPGQGLRLIYYSQIVNDFQKGDIAEGYSVSREKKESFPLTVTSAQKNPTAFYLCASSIGGSSGFSTDTQYFGPGTRLTVL.

This chain uses TRBV11-3 with TRBJ2-5; D possibly corresponds to TRBD2 (7 bases). The CDR3 runs to 18 residues. Per germline, CDR1 SGHNT and CDR2 YENEEA. V lost 5 bases and J 4 bases, leaving 26 bases between the germline ends. DNA for the CDR3: TGTGCCAGCAGCGGGAGGTCTGCAGGCGGGGGCCAAGGAGAGACCCAGTACTTC. Amino acids: CASSGRSAGGGQGETQYF. Filled out from reference TRBV11-3 and TRBJ2-5, the complete variable domain reads EAGVVQSPRYKIIEKKQPVAFWCNPISGHNTLYWYLQNLGQGPELLIRYENEEAVDDSQLPKDRFSAERLKGVDSTLKIQPAELGDSAVYLCASSGRSAGGGQGETQYFGPGTRLLVL.

The genes are TRBV29-1 and TRBJ2-7, with 8 bases lining up with TRBD1. This CDR3 spans 15 amino acids. The germline gives CDR1 SQVTM, CDR2 ANQGSEA. V lost 3 bases, J lost 3 bases, and 10 bases stayed unmatched. CDR3 sequence: CSVEVGQGALYEQYV. The CDR3 nucleotides are TGCAGCGTTGAGGTTGGGCAGGGGGCCCTCTACGAGCAGTACGTC.

The chain uses TRBV7-9 and TRBJ2-5, with D perhaps matching TRBD1 (6 bases). Germline V lookup: CDR1 SEHNR, CDR2 FQNEAQ (reference sequence). Trimming stripped 5 bases from V and 5 bases from J, with 15 bases between. The CDR3 has 14 residues. The DNA of the CDR3 is TGTGCCAGCAGCCCGGGACAACGGACGGAGACCCAGTACTTC. Translating gives CASSPGQRTETQYF.

This chain joins TRBV7-9 and TRBJ2-2; possible D gene TRBD1, 5 bases. V was pared by 3 bases and J by 5 bases, with 16 bases between. The CDR3 spans 16 residues. Germline V gene sequence: CDR1 SEHNR, CDR2 FQNEAQ (reference sequence). The CDR3 spells CASSFLQRGGTGELFF. CDR3 nucleotide sequence: TGTGCCAGCAGCTTTCTCCAAAGGGGTGGGACCGGGGAGCTGTTTTTT.

CDR3 in amino acids: CASSLSGTGDGYTF. In DNA, the CDR3 is TGCGCCAGCAGCTTGTCCGGGACAGGGGATGGCTACACCTTC. V gene TRBV5-1 combines with J gene TRBJ1-2; 10 positions agree with TRBD1. The germline CDR1 and CDR2 sequences are SGHRS and YFSETQ. This CDR3 contains 14 residues. The V segment lost 1 base and the J segment 6 bases; nucleotides outside the gene matches: 3.

This clone was detected a few times. The rearrangement joins TRBV4-1 to TRBJ1-6; a weak D match, TRBD1 (6 bases). There are 16 residues in the CDR3. The germline V gene has CDR1 MGHRA and CDR2 YSYEKL. Trimming took off 4 bases at V and 0 bases at J, with 10 bases between the two ends. CDR3 DNA sequence: TGCGCCAGCAGCCCGGGACAAAGCTCCTATAATTCACCCCTCCACTTT. This sequence encodes CASSPGQSSYNSPLHF.

J is TRBJ2-1 and V is TRBV15; weak D call: TRBD1 (5 bases). Per germline, CDR1 LNHNV and CDR2 YYDKDF (reference sequence). CDR3 size: 15 residues. V was shortened by 6 bases and J by 8 bases, with 20 bases between the two germline ends. In DNA form, the CDR3 reads TGTGCCACCAGAGGCGGACATTCGTATTTAGATGAGCAGTTCTTC. Translating it yields CATRGGHSYLDEQFF.

The rearrangement joins TRBV11-3 to TRBJ2-2, with 14 positions matching TRBD2. The CDR3 extends over 19 amino acids. Germline CDR1 is SGHNT and CDR2 is YENEEA. Unmatched junction bases numbered 10, after V lost 3 bases and J lost 4 bases. This CDR3 is CASSFPLGTSGSGTGELFF. As DNA, the CDR3 is TGTGCCAGCAGCTTCCCGTTGGGGACTAGCGGGAGCGGCACCGGGGAGCTGTTTTTT.

V and J are TRBV28 and TRBJ2-5, with 7 positions matching TRBD1. The V gene end was trimmed by 6 bases and the J gene end by 1 base; junction bases not matched to a gene: 2. This CDR3 contains 13 residues. In germline, CDR1 is MDHEN, CDR2 SYDVKM. This CDR3 is CASSPGGQETQYF. The CDR3 region has the DNA TGTGCCAGCAGCCCAGGGGGCCAAGAGACCCAGTACTTC.

The V call is TRBV7-6, the J call TRBJ1-1, with D hard to call. This CDR3 is built from 14 residues. Germline-derived CDR1 and CDR2 are SGHVS and FNYEAQ. V lost 7 bases and J lost 5, with 17 bases in between. The CDR3: CASNAISPGTEAFF. DNA of the CDR3: TGTGCCAGCAACGCAATTTCCCCCGGGACTGAAGCTTTCTTT.

The CDR3: CASTIWGQTTETQYF. CDR3 in DNA: TGTGCCAGCACCATATGGGGACAAACTACGGAGACCCAGTACTTC. V and J are TRBV3-1 (or the pseudogene TRBV3-2) and TRBJ2-5, with D perhaps matching TRBD1 (6 bases). This CDR3 spans 15 amino acids. V was pared by 7 bases and J by 5 bases, with 20 bases between. Germline V gene sequence: CDR1 LGHDT, CDR2 YNNKEL (reference sequence).

The rearrangement joins TRBV5-1 to TRBJ1-1, with 9 bases that match TRBD1. This CDR3 is built from 15 residues. V lost 4 bases and J lost 4; bases outside the gene matches: 8. In germline, CDR1 is SGHRS, CDR2 YFSETQ. The CDR3 DNA reads as TGCGCCAGCAGCCCGGGGACAGGGTCTGGCACTGAAGCTTTCTTT. It encodes CASSPGTGSGTEAFF.

The rearrangement joins TRBV6-5 to TRBJ2-2, with D perhaps matching TRBD1 (5 bases). The CDR3 extends over 14 amino acids. CDR1 is MNHEY, CDR2 SVGAGI, per germline. The germline V and J ends were trimmed by 6 bases and 4 bases, with 12 bases remaining between them. The CDR3 is CASRLGASTGELFF. The CDR3 DNA reads as TGTGCCAGCAGGCTAGGGGCTTCCACCGGGGAGCTGTTTTTT.

This chain links TRBV4-3 with TRBJ1-4; TRBD1 agrees at 9 bases. J gave up 6 bases and V 4 bases, and 3 bases lay outside the gene matches. In germline, CDR1 is LGHNA, CDR2 YSLEER. The CDR3 covers 14 residues. The CDR3 loop reads CASSLRDRDEKLFF. The CDR3 DNA reads as TGCGCCAGCAGCCTAAGGGACAGGGATGAAAAACTGTTTTTT.